The TCR beta chain described here comes from a study of human T cells and chemical hapten exposure. In the original workflow: A typical sample had approximately 93,000 TCRs, with roughly 20,000 to 690,600 overall. In TCRdb, the RACE reads were re-called with MiXCR into one record per CDR3 protein. TCRdb's processing, not the study's, gives the V and J calls here. The sample lists some 62,000 distinct CDR3 sequences, 9.5% to 11% seen once, with 2% to 3% in the top ten. This CDR3 comprises 14 residues. V was shortened by 5 bases and J by 7 bases, with 14 bases between the two germline ends. Time point noted: patch test 3, about 24 weeks after DPC sensitization. Treatment reported: therapeutic diphenylcyclopropenone sensitization with weekly scalp DPC. Unfractionated whole blood served as the source for total RNA extraction.

The chain recombines TRBV12-3 or TRBV12-4 with TRBJ1-4; D possibly corresponds to TRBD1 (6 bases). The sample was whole blood, taken in connection with sensitization to the hapten diphenylcyclopropenone (DPC). The sequence came from a woman in her twenties or thirties with alopecia areata. Some clones in this sample may be carry-over from other donors' samples. The CDR3 DNA reads TGTGCCAGCAGTCTACAGGGTAGGGGTGAAAAACTGTTTTTT. Encoded protein: CASSLQGRGEKLFF.